The 24 T cell receptor beta chains below come from one sample, sequenced in a study of CD8+CD57+ T cells in acquired aplastic anemia. Flow cytometry had shown expanded CD8+CD57+ cells in the patients chosen for sequencing. CDR3 and TCR beta VDJ profiling relied on genomic DNA as the template. TCRdb re-analysed the reads in MiXCR, keeping a single row per CDR3 protein. Here the sample spans around 500,000 distinct CDR3 sequences, roughly a third being singletons. The specimen sequenced was sorted CD4+, CD8+, or CD8+CD57+ T cells (not recorded which) from PBMCs. These receptors all come from a human donor with aplastic anemia.

The chain employs TRBV4-2 and TRBJ1-5; 8 bases are shared with TRBD1. The J segment lost 6 bases and the V segment lost 0 bases, leaving 4 bases of the junction unmatched. Per germline, CDR1 LGHNA and CDR2 YNFKEQ. The CDR3 has 15 residues. The CDR3: CASSQESGGFQPQHF. The CDR3, as DNA: TGTGCCAGCAGCCAAGAGTCAGGGGGCTTTCAGCCCCAGCATTTT.

The chain uses TRBV20-1 and TRBJ1-4; D is uncertain. V lost 3 bases and J 7 bases, leaving 12 bases between the germline ends. Germline V gives CDR1 DFQATT, CDR2 SNEGSKA (reference sequence). The CDR3 has 13 residues. CDR3 loop: CSASKWTAEKLFF. As DNA, the CDR3 is TGCAGTGCTAGTAAATGGACGGCTGAAAAACTGTTTTTT.

This clonotype was counted between two and nine times. This chain joins TRBV20-1 and TRBJ2-3; D unclear. The germline CDR1 and CDR2 sequences are DFQATT and SNEGSKA (reference sequence). Trimming took off 5 bases at V and 4 bases at J, with 16 bases between the two ends. The CDR3 spans 14 residues. The CDR3 DNA sequence: TGCAGTGCTGACCAGGTCATACGCGCAGATACGCAGTATTTT. This sequence encodes CSADQVIRADTQYF.

V usage is TRBV11-2 and J usage is TRBJ1-1; D may be TRBD1 (5 bases). The germline CDR1 and CDR2 sequences are SGHAT and FQNNGV. Trimming removed 4 bases at V and 3 bases at J, with 21 bases between. The CDR3 runs 17 residues. CDR3 protein: CASSSQGALESDTEAFF. The CDR3 nucleotides read TGTGCCAGCAGCTCCCAGGGCGCGTTGGAATCGGACACTGAAGCTTTCTTT. Together with reference TRBV11-2 and TRBJ1-1, the CDR3 gives the full variable domain: EAGVAQSPRYKIIEKRQSVAFWCNPISGHATLYWYQQILGQGPKLLIQFQNNGVVDDSQLPKDRFSAERLKGVDSTLKIQPAKLEDSAVYLCASSSQGALESDTEAFFGQGTRLTVV.

Worth noting for this clonotype: Since a much larger clone is just one base distant, this may be a read error. The chain couples TRBV25-1 to TRBJ2-7; a weak D match, TRBD2 (7 bases). There are 15 residues in the CDR3. Germline CDR1 reads MGHDK; CDR2 reads SYGVNS. The CDR3 sequence is CARSGRLGGPYEQYF. The CDR3 DNA reads as TGTGCCCGCAGTGGCCGACTGGGGGGGCCCTACGAGCAGTACTTC.

The chain links TRBV4-2 to TRBJ2-5, with 8 bases fitting TRBD2. V was clipped by 0 bases and J by 3 bases; unmatched bases: 6. Looked up from germline, CDR1 is LGHNA and CDR2 is YNFKEQ. The CDR3 spans 16 residues. CDR3 DNA: TGTGCCAGCAGCCAAGATCTACGGGGGGGAAAAGAGACCCAGTACTTC. Protein product: CASSQDLRGGKETQYF.

Remarks on this clonotype: At one end the junction does not follow the germline gene, possibly because of a read error. The rearrangement links TRBV12-3 or TRBV12-4 to TRBJ1-3; D might be TRBD1 (5 bases). This CDR3 is 15 amino acids long. DNA for the CDR3: TGTGCCCGCAGACGGGACCGGTGGTCTGGAAACACCATATATTTT. As protein: CARRRDRWSGNTIYF.

The genes are TRBV6-1 and TRBJ2-2; D is perhaps TRBD2 (5 bases). V lost 1 base and J lost 13, with 19 bases in between. Per germline, CDR1 MNHNS and CDR2 SASEGT. The length of the CDR3 is 15 residues. CDR3 in DNA: TGTGCCAGCAGTGAAGTCCGGGATACTAGAATAAGGCTGTTTTTT. Its protein is CASSEVRDTRIRLFF.

This chain links TRBV12-3 or TRBV12-4 with TRBJ1-1; TRBD1 aligns across 9 bases. Unmatched junction bases numbered 7, after V lost 6 bases and J lost 5 bases. This CDR3 has 14 residues. This chain's CDR3 is CASSLQGALTEAFF. For the CDR3, the DNA is TGTGCCAGCAGCCTACAGGGGGCATTGACTGAAGCTTTCTTT.

The CDR3 is CATQTGATQPQHF. CDR3 in DNA: TGTGCCACCCAAACAGGGGCGACTCAGCCCCAGCATTTT. The genes are TRBV10-3 and TRBJ1-5; the match to TRBD1 covers 7 bases. The CDR3 length is 13 residues. From germline, CDR1 is ENHRY and CDR2 SYGVKD. J lost 6 bases, V lost 10 bases, and 9 bases had no gene match.

The chain is built from TRBV5-1 and TRBJ1-1; D unresolved. CDR1 is SGHRS and CDR2 is YFSETQ in the germline V gene. The CDR3 runs to 14 residues. V dropped 4 bases and J dropped 6 bases, with 16 bases sitting between them. This CDR3 reads CASSPSTGGAEAFF. For the CDR3, the DNA is TGCGCCAGCAGCCCATCCACCGGAGGCGCTGAAGCTTTCTTT.

This clonotype was counted only a few times. The CDR3 loop reads CASSSPGGSGTTDTQYF. As DNA, the CDR3 is TGTGCCAGCAGTTCACCTGGGGGTAGCGGGACCACAGATACGCAGTATTTT. This chain joins TRBV12-3 or TRBV12-4 and TRBJ2-3; 8 bases line up with TRBD2. This CDR3 is built from 17 residues. The V and J ends lost 4 bases and 2 bases, in that order; junction bases with no gene match: 11.

The CDR3 region is CSVSTGAVYEQYF. The CDR3 DNA reads as TGCAGCGTTTCAACAGGGGCGGTCTACGAGCAGTACTTC. V gene TRBV29-1 combines with J gene TRBJ2-7; 7 nucleotides match TRBD1. V lost 5 bases, J lost 3 bases, and 7 bases stayed unmatched. CDR3 length equals 13 residues. CDR1 is SQVTM and CDR2 is ANQGSEA in the germline V gene.

This clonotype has more than one count but fewer than ten. The V and J genes are TRBV2 and TRBJ1-6; D might be TRBD1 (6 bases). With 8 bases removed from V and 9 bases from J, the gap between germline ends came to 17 bases. CDR1 and CDR2 (germline): SNHLY, FYNNEI. The CDR3 contains 14 residues. The CDR3 here is CASSPREGGSPLHF. The CDR3 nucleotides read TGTGCCAGCTCACCACGGGAAGGGGGTTCACCCCTCCACTTT. The variable domain in full, completed from reference TRBV2 and TRBJ1-6, reads EPEVTQTPSHQVTQMGQEVILRCVPISNHLYFYWYRQILGQKVEFLVSFYNNEISEKSEIFDDQFSVERPDGSNFTLKIRSTKLEDSAMYFCASSPREGGSPLHFGNGTRLTVT.

The CDR3 nucleotides read TGTGCCAGCAGCTTGGAGGGGGGCTCCGGAGGCTACACCTTC. Translating it yields CASSLEGGSGGYTF. The gene calls are TRBV5-4 and TRBJ1-2; D is perhaps TRBD1 (6 bases). This CDR3 contains 14 residues. The germline V gene encodes CDR1 SGHNT and CDR2 YYREEE (reference sequence). The V gene lost 0 bases and the J gene lost 8 bases, with 14 bases spanning the gap.

The V gene is TRBV5-1, the J gene TRBJ2-5, with D tentatively TRBD1 (5 bases). CDR3 length equals 15 residues. Trimming took 2 bases from V and 5 from J, leaving 16 bases between them. Germline V lookup: CDR1 SGHRS, CDR2 YFSETQ. In DNA form, the CDR3 reads TGCGCCAGCAGCTTTGGCGACCAGGGCTTTGAGACCCAGTACTTC. Its protein is CASSFGDQGFETQYF.

The gene calls are TRBV20-1 and TRBJ1-1, with 12 bases aligning to TRBD1. The germline V gene has CDR1 DFQATT and CDR2 SNEGSKA (reference sequence). This CDR3 contains 16 residues. With 5 bases clipped from V and 0 bases from J, the junction kept 7 bases outside the gene matches. DNA for the CDR3: TGCAGTGCTCCTCCGGGACAGGGGGCCGTGAACACTGAAGCTTTCTTT. Protein sequence: CSAPPGQGAVNTEAFF.

This chain links TRBV20-1 with TRBJ1-4; D remains ambiguous. The germline V and J ends were trimmed by 2 bases and 4 bases, with 14 bases remaining between them. CDR1 and CDR2 (germline): DFQATT, SNEGSKA (reference sequence). CDR3 length: 15 residues. CDR3 residues: CSARRTVSGNEKLFF. The CDR3 region has the DNA TGCAGTGCTAGACGGACGGTCTCGGGTAATGAAAAACTGTTTTTT.

Details on this clonotype: The junction departs from germline at one end; a sequencing error may be responsible. The chain carries TRBV10-3 and TRBJ1-3; 10 bases map to TRBD1. Germline CDR1 reads ENHRY; CDR2 reads SYGVKD. This CDR3 spans 13 amino acids. The CDR3 sequence is CATTGGSGSTIYF. CDR3 coding DNA: TGTGCCACGACAGGGGGCTCTGGAAGCACCATATATTTT.

This clonotype was counted between two and nine times. The chain joins TRBV19 to TRBJ2-1; D is possibly TRBD1 or TRBD2 (5 bases each). The length of the CDR3 is 17 residues. Deletions cut 2 bases from V and 4 bases from J, with 18 bases between. CDR1 is LNHDA and CDR2 is SQIVND in the germline V gene (reference sequence). As DNA, the CDR3 is TGTGCCAGTAGTATAAGCGTGGCTAGAGGGGTTTACAATGAGCAGTTCTTC. Residues: CASSISVARGVYNEQFF.

This rearrangement joins TRBV6-1 to TRBJ2-7; 8 nucleotides line up with TRBD1. Germline V gene lookup returns CDR1 MNHNS and CDR2 SASEGT. V shed 5 bases, J shed 4 bases, and the junction held 10 bases outside the gene matches. The CDR3 spans 15 residues. The CDR3 sequence: CASSPQQGVLYEQYF. The CDR3 coding sequence is TGTGCCAGCAGTCCACAACAGGGGGTGCTTTACGAGCAGTACTTC.

The rearrangement uses TRBV24-1 and TRBJ1-6; D is perhaps TRBD1 (5 bases). This CDR3 region has 12 residues. Trimming cost V 4 bases and J 10 bases, with 7 bases left between them. Germline V lookup: CDR1 KGHDR, CDR2 SFDVKD. Here the CDR3 reads CATSEGPSPLHF. The CDR3, as DNA: TGTGCCACCAGTGAGGGACCGTCACCCCTCCACTTT.

The genes are TRBV28 and TRBJ1-5, with D tentatively TRBD1 (6 bases). The CDR3 has 16 residues. V was cut by 6 bases and J by 1 base, with 16 bases left in between. Germline V gene lookup returns CDR1 MDHEN and CDR2 SYDVKM. In DNA form, the CDR3 reads TGTGCCAGCAGCCGCGAACAGGGTGGGAGCAATCAGCCCCAGCATTTT. Residues: CASSREQGGSNQPQHF.

V usage is TRBV7-8 and J usage is TRBJ2-5; D is unresolved. This CDR3 has 13 amino acids. Trimming stripped 6 bases from V and 7 bases from J, with 15 bases between. CDR1 is SGHVS and CDR2 is FQNEAQ in the germline V gene. The CDR3 is CASSYLDGGTQYF. The CDR3 nucleotides read TGTGCCAGCAGTTATCTAGACGGTGGGACCCAGTACTTC.